The clone carrying this T cell receptor (beta chain) was seen a few times. Since a much larger clone is just one base distant, this may be a read error. The germline V and J ends were trimmed by 5 bases and 4 bases, with 9 bases remaining between them. CDR1 is MNHEY and CDR2 is SMNVEV in the germline V gene (reference sequence). The CDR3 is 13 residues long. The sample originates from a study of blood T cells in healthy people across ages. Alongside a J-beta primer mix, a sample-barcoded 5' primer served in a second PCR lasting about 7 to 11 cycles. MiXCR, run by TCRdb on the 5' RACE reads, gives a single entry per CDR3 protein. Of about 680,000 distinct CDR3 sequences detected, 45% to 50% appear once; the ten largest clones hold under 35%.

The sequence was collected from a woman aged 60 to 75 in good health. The sample was blood. V and J are TRBV27 and TRBJ2-1; no clear D gene. CDR3 nucleotide sequence: TGTGCCAGCAGTGTAAACCTTTACAATGAGCAGTTCTTC. It specifies CASSVNLYNEQFF.